One and the same sample provided the 19 T cell receptor beta chains below, sequenced in a study of T cell changes during pregnancy in multiple sclerosis. The table came from immunoSEQ multiplex PCR; TCRdb's copy has only in-frame clones and leaves some out. The sample records 39,000 or so clones, 94% being singletons. The sequencing here drew on CD8+ T cells from peripheral blood mononuclear cells, taken in the third trimester of pregnancy. The receptors stem from a female donor with multiple sclerosis, enrolled in a pregnancy study.

The chain recombines TRBV27 with TRBJ1-5; D is possibly TRBD1 (5 bases). Per germline, CDR1 MNHEY and CDR2 SMNVEV (reference sequence). V lost 2 bases, J lost 3 bases, and 11 bases lay in between. The CDR3 is made up of 15 amino acids. The CDR3, as DNA: TGTGCCAGCAGTTTAAGGCAGGGTATCAATCAGCCCCAGCATTTT. Translated, it gives CASSLRQGINQPQHF.

The chain combines TRBV28 with TRBJ2-7; TRBD1 matches at 7 bases. Germline assignment: CDR1 MDHEN and CDR2 SYDVKM. The CDR3 loop spans 14 amino acids. V was pared by 4 bases and J by 2 bases, with 5 bases of the junction left unmatched. The CDR3 here is CASSSRDSTYEQYF. The CDR3 DNA reads as TGTGCCAGCAGTTCCCGGGACAGTACCTACGAGCAGTACTTC.

CDR3 amino acids: CASSFTGLNQPQHF. Written as DNA, the CDR3 is TGTGCCAGCAGTTTTACAGGGCTCAATCAGCCCCAGCATTTT. V gene TRBV27 combines with J gene TRBJ1-5, with TRBD1 as a possible D gene (6 bases). The V gene's germline CDR1 is MNHEY and CDR2 SMNVEV (reference sequence). The V end lost 3 bases, the J end lost 3 bases, and 9 bases lay between the germline ends. This CDR3 contains 14 residues.

The J gene is TRBJ1-1, the V gene TRBV2; D is unclear. Germline lookup yields CDR1 SNHLY and CDR2 FYNNEI. This CDR3 is built from 11 residues. Trimming took off 6 bases at V and 4 bases at J, with 6 bases between the two ends. The CDR3: CASRSFTEAFF. The DNA of the CDR3 is TGTGCCAGCAGGAGTTTCACTGAAGCTTTCTTT.

This clone was seen only a few times. The chain links TRBV21-1 to TRBJ1-3. TRBV21-1 is termed a pseudogene. CDR3 length: 15 amino acids. The CDR3 reads CASPTGVRSGNTIYF. The CDR3 DNA reads TGTGCCAGCCCTACGGGGGTCCGCTCTGGAAACACCATATATTTT.

This clone was detected once. The rearrangement joins TRBV7-9 to TRBJ2-1; D unresolved. The CDR3 totals 13 residues. V was trimmed by 1 base and J by 5 bases, leaving 6 bases between them. Germline V gene data show CDR1 as SEHNR and CDR2 as FQNEAQ (reference sequence). The CDR3, as DNA: TGTGCCAGCAGCTTAGTATCCCACAATGAGCAGTTCTTC. Encoded protein: CASSLVSHNEQFF. The full variable domain, completed using reference TRBV7-9 and TRBJ2-1, is DTGVSQNPRHKITKRGQNVTFRCDPISEHNRLYWYRQTLGQGPEFLTYFQNEAQLEKSRLLSDRFSAERPKGSFSTLEIQRTEQGDSAMYLCASSLVSHNEQFFGPGTRLTVL.

The chain combines TRBV28 with TRBJ2-7, with 8 bases matching TRBD1. This CDR3 has 17 amino acids. Germline CDR1 MDHEN, CDR2 SYDVKM. With V trimmed by 7 bases and J by 3 bases, 17 bases remained unmatched. The CDR3, as DNA: TGTGCCAGCACTTTCGCCAGGGGGCTAGGGGCAATCTACGAGCAGTACTTC. Protein: CASTFARGLGAIYEQYF. Drawing the rest from reference TRBV28 and TRBJ2-7, the complete variable domain is DVKVTQSSRYLVKRTGEKVFLECVQDMDHENMFWYRQDPGLGLRLIYFSYDVKMKEKGDIPEGYSVSREKKERFSLILESASTNQTSMYLCASTFARGLGAIYEQYFGPGTRLTVT.

This clone was recorded a few times. The chain links TRBV7-9 to TRBJ1-1, with no clear D. V gave up 5 bases and J gave up 6 bases, with 7 bases separating them. This CDR3 region has 11 residues. The germline CDR1 and CDR2 sequences are SEHNR and FQNEAQ (reference sequence). Here the CDR3 reads CASSARSEAFF. The CDR3 DNA reads TGTGCCAGCAGCGCCCGGTCTGAAGCTTTCTTT.

The chain employs TRBV28 and TRBJ2-1; tentatively, D is TRBD1 (6 bases). The CDR3 sequence is 15 residues long. Germline V gives CDR1 MDHEN, CDR2 SYDVKM. V was pared by 7 bases and J by 11 bases, with 24 bases between. The CDR3 nucleotides are TGTGCCAGCAAGAAAGGTACAGGGAATTCGGGTCAGCAGTTCTTC. It yields the protein CASKKGTGNSGQQFF.

The chain uses TRBV7-2 and TRBJ2-1; D is perhaps TRBD1 (6 bases). The V gene's germline CDR1 is SGHTA and CDR2 FQGNSA. V lost 5 bases and J lost 0, with 14 bases in between. The CDR3 spans 16 residues. CDR3 coding DNA: TGTGCCAGCAGCCCATCTTGGGACAACTCCTACAATGAGCAGTTCTTC. Its translation is CASSPSWDNSYNEQFF.

The chain combines TRBV29-1 with TRBJ2-6, with D possibly being TRBD1 (6 bases). The V end lost 5 bases, the J end lost 1 base, and 12 bases lay between the germline ends. Germline values: CDR1 SQVTM, CDR2 ANQGSEA. CDR3 length: 15 amino acids. CDR3 in amino acids: CSVPSTGSGANVLTF. CDR3 DNA sequence: TGCAGCGTTCCGAGCACAGGGTCTGGGGCCAACGTCCTGACTTTC.

V usage is TRBV7-9 and J usage is TRBJ2-6; TRBD2 is a possible D gene (6 bases). The CDR3 has 15 amino acids. The germline V gene has CDR1 SEHNR and CDR2 FQNEAQ (reference sequence). With 4 bases removed from V and 2 bases from J, the gap between germline ends came to 9 bases. Written as DNA, the CDR3 is TGTGCCAGCAGCTCGCCGGGAGCTGGGGCCAACGTCCTGACTTTC. Its translation is CASSSPGAGANVLTF.

The chain links TRBV2 to TRBJ2-7; TRBD2 might be the D (5 bases). The CDR3 has 16 amino acids. V was trimmed by 8 bases and J by 2 bases, leaving 22 bases between them. Germline V gene sequence: CDR1 SNHLY, CDR2 FYNNEI. The CDR3 here is CASQSSPGFGTYEQYF. As DNA, the CDR3 is TGTGCCAGCCAATCCTCACCCGGCTTCGGGACCTACGAGCAGTACTTC. The full variable domain, with the rest looked up from reference TRBV2 and TRBJ2-7, is EPEVTQTPSHQVTQMGQEVILRCVPISNHLYFYWYRQILGQKVEFLVSFYNNEISEKSEIFDDQFSVERPDGSNFTLKIRSTKLEDSAMYFCASQSSPGFGTYEQYFGPGTRLTVT.

This clone turned up a few times. The chain has TRBV7-8 and TRBJ1-5; 7 bases align to TRBD1. In germline, CDR1 is SGHVS, CDR2 FQNEAQ. There are 15 residues in the CDR3. The V and J ends lost 5 bases and 4 bases, in that order; junction bases with no gene match: 8. The CDR3 region has the DNA TGTGCCAGCAGCCCAGGGGGTCCAGATAATCAGCCCCAGCATTTT. As protein: CASSPGGPDNQPQHF. The variable domain in full, completed from reference TRBV7-8 and TRBJ1-5, reads GAGVSQSPRYKVAKRGQDVALRCDPISGHVSLFWYQQALGQGPEFLTYFQNEAQLDKSGLPSDRFFAERPEGSVSTLKIQRTQQEDSAVYLCASSPGGPDNQPQHFGDGTRLSIL.

The chain couples TRBV7-8 to TRBJ2-7, with 13 bases matching TRBD2. Looked up from germline, CDR1 is SGHVS and CDR2 is FQNEAQ. The CDR3 length is 16 residues. Trimming took 3 bases from V and 4 from J; bases not matched to a gene: 6. CDR3 DNA sequence: TGTGCCAGCAGCTTTGGAAGACTAGCGGGAGGTTACGAGCAGTACTTC. Translating it yields CASSFGRLAGGYEQYF.

The chain couples TRBV7-8 to TRBJ2-7; 8 nucleotides line up with TRBD1. Germline loops: CDR1 SGHVS, CDR2 FQNEAQ. Unmatched junction bases numbered 9, after V lost 0 bases and J lost 5 bases. There are 16 residues in the CDR3. CDR3 sequence: CASSLATGVVGNEQYF. DNA for the CDR3: TGTGCCAGCAGCTTAGCGACAGGGGTGGTTGGTAACGAGCAGTACTTC.

The V gene is TRBV7-2, the J gene TRBJ2-1, with D perhaps matching TRBD2 (6 bases). The CDR3 is 13 amino acids. In germline, CDR1 is SGHTA, CDR2 FQGNSA. Trimming removed 4 bases from V and 6 bases from J, with 10 bases in between. DNA of the CDR3: TGTGCCAGCAGCTCGGGACTTTCCAATGAGCAGTTCTTC. Translated, it gives CASSSGLSNEQFF.

This clone has a single count. J is TRBJ1-2 and V is TRBV11-2; D is perhaps TRBD1 (5 bases). V was cut by 5 bases and J by 4 bases, with 17 bases left in between. The CDR3 runs 15 residues. Germline V gives CDR1 SGHAT, CDR2 FQNNGV. CDR3 residues: CASSPIAGVAYGYTF. For the CDR3, the DNA is TGTGCCAGCAGCCCCATAGCGGGGGTTGCCTATGGCTACACCTTC.

This clone was detected only a few times. The chain recombines TRBV7-6 with TRBJ2-5, with TRBD2 as a possible D gene (6 bases). The CDR3 is 12 residues long. Germline V gene lookup returns CDR1 SGHVS and CDR2 FNYEAQ. Deletions cut 5 bases from V and 8 bases from J, with 12 bases between. The CDR3 is CASSRPGGTQYF. DNA for the CDR3: TGTGCCAGCAGCCGCCCCGGGGGTACCCAGTACTTC. The full variable domain, its missing parts supplied by reference TRBV7-6 and TRBJ2-5, is GAGVSQSPRYKVTKRGQDVALRCDPISGHVSLYWYRQALGQGPEFLTYFNYEAQQDKSGLPNDRFSAERPEGSISTLTIQRTEQRDSAMYRCASSRPGGTQYFGPGTRLLVL.